This TCR beta chain stems from a study of cytomegalovirus exposure and HLA in healthy donors. On the study more broadly: Clustering assigned 81% of the 350 to 400 genotyped donors to the Caucasian-associated ancestry cluster.

The PCR was carried out with 60 Vbeta primers and 13 Jbeta primers. Clones were read by immunoSEQ multiplex PCR, and TCRdb kept only the in-frame ones, dropping some. The sample yields some 120,000 clones, about 71% seen once. This CDR3 comprises 17 residues. V lost 0 bases and J lost 4; bases outside the gene matches: 9. Germline V gives CDR1 SGHNT, CDR2 YYREEE (reference sequence). Whole-study findings and limits: Most TCR sequences were seen very rarely across donors, but some public TCRs occurred in many. Later on, a genetic analysis was performed. It linked a missense variant in DCLRE1C with V- and J-gene trimming of TCR beta. Published work reported that the classifier diagnosed cytomegalovirus status with high specificity and sensitivity.

About this clone: Antigen unknown.

The chain carries TRBV5-4 and TRBJ2-2, with TRBD2 identical over 7 bases. This receptor was identified in a woman aged 45-65 years in good health and CMV-seronegative. The specimen sequenced was PBMCs. CDR3 residues: CASSLAGLTGGTGELFF. The CDR3 DNA reads as TGTGCCAGCAGCTTGGCCGGGCTAACGGGGGGCACCGGGGAGCTGTTTTTT.